The clone carrying this T cell receptor (beta chain) came up once. This CDR3 is 16 amino acids long. V lost 5 bases, J lost 3 bases, and 13 bases stayed unmatched. The V gene's germline CDR1 is MDHEN and CDR2 SYDVKM. These data belong to a study of OX40 agonist ivuxolimab in advanced cancers. Method: immunoSEQ multiplex PCR; TCRdb's copy keeps in-frame clones and lacks some. The table includes roughly 72,000 clones, 94% detected once. The sequencing used CD4+ or CD8+ T cells sorted from blood, collected in a trial of the OX40 agonist ivuxolimab. The chain combines TRBV28 with TRBJ2-7; the match to TRBD1 covers 7 bases. The TCR originated in an adult with an advanced solid tumor such as melanoma, head and neck, liver or kidney cancer. CDR3 in amino acids: CASSGTATGLGYEQYF. In DNA, the CDR3 is TGTGCCAGCAGTGGGACAGCGACGGGGTTGGGCTACGAGCAGTACTTC.